The clone carrying this T cell receptor (beta chain) was seen a few times. Its cognate antigen is unknown. This sample is drawn from a study of OX40 agonist ivuxolimab in advanced cancers. The overall study: The drug used for patients, ivuxolimab, was an agonistic anti-OX40 (CD134) antibody. Findings and limits, study-wide: The CD4+ and CD8+ T cells in the blood had expanded clonally by week 6 at 0.1 to 3.0 mg/kg.

Trimming shortened V by 4 bases and J by 5 bases, and 14 bases separated the two germline ends. Germline V CDR1 and CDR2: SQVTM, ANQGSEA. The length of the CDR3 is 13 residues. The method was immunoSEQ multiplex PCR; TCRdb's version includes in-frame clones alone and lacks a portion of them. The repertoire holds around 80,000 clones, with roughly 85% as singletons. This clonotype was obtained from an adult with an advanced solid tumor such as melanoma, head and neck, liver or kidney cancer. The source material was CD4+ or CD8+ T cells sorted from blood, sampled in a trial of the OX40 agonist ivuxolimab. The genes are TRBV29-1 and TRBJ2-5; TRBD2 is a possible D gene (5 bases). CDR3 loop: CSVGGVARETQYF. CDR3 bases: TGCAGCGTTGGGGGAGTTGCGCGGGAGACCCAGTACTTC.